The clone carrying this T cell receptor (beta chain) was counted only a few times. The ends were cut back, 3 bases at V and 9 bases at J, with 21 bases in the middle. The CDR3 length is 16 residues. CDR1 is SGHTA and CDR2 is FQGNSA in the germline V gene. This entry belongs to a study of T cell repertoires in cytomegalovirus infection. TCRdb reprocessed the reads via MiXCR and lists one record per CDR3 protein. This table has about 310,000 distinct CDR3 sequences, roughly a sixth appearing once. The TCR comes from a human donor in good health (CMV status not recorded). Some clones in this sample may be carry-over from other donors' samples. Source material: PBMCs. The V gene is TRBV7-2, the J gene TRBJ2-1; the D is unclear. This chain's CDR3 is CASSFYVTDRLSEQFF. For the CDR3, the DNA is TGTGCCAGCAGCTTCTACGTTACGGACCGGCTTTCTGAGCAGTTCTTC. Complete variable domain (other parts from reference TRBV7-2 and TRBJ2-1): GAGVSQSPSNKVTEKGKDVELRCDPISGHTALYWYRQSLGQGLEFLIYFQGNSAPDKSGLPSDRFSAERTGGSVSTLTIQRTQQEDSAVYLCASSFYVTDRLSEQFFGPGTRLTVL.